This T cell receptor (beta chain) is from a study of T cells in Graves' hyperthyroidism and ophthalmopathy (dated by TCRdb to between 2019 and 2020). About the full investigation: Peripheral blood was sampled at the time of initial diagnosis, prior to any treatment. The 100 or so discovery patients were randomly split 7:3 into training and test sets. Once sampling was done, hyperthyroidism patients were given methimazole at a starting dose of 30 mg daily, whereas ophthalmopathy patients were given high-dose intravenous methylprednisolone. The paper describes TCR Vbeta CDR3 sequencing of roughly 130 peripheral blood samples, made up of roughly 40 ophthalmopathy patients, around 78 hyperthyroidism patients and 17 progressor patients. To identify TCR V-J signatures that set the groups apart, the researchers used a discovery cohort of 100 patients, made up of about 44 with Graves' ophthalmopathy and some 55 with stable Graves' hyperthyroidism. Thyroid tissue and blood T-cell repertoires from more than five Graves' hyperthyroidism patients were also compared in the study. An independent validation cohort of under 20 hyperthyroidism patients and over 15 patients who later progressed to ophthalmopathy tested prospective prediction of ophthalmopathy. Here is what the overall study found, with its caveats: In validation, progression to ophthalmopathy was predicted by the model with 70% to 71% sensitivity and roughly 72% specificity, a median of roughly six months before onset. Most expanded thyroid clonotypes (frequency above 0.001) were also found in blood, which suggests that blood repertoires may mirror thyroid immune responses. In cross-validation, a model built on a 13 V-J signature told ophthalmopathy apart from stable hyperthyroidism with 85% to 90% sensitivity and roughly 81% specificity, and in testing the same model reached 80%/75%. Sample size was not statistically predetermined, and investigators were not blinded to group allocation.

The CDR3 runs 14 amino acids, cysteine and phenylalanine included. Here the CDR3 DNA is all that survives: 42 bases in frame from base 1. Per the germline V gene, SQVTM is the CDR1 and ANQGSEA is the CDR2. The germline V end is reduced by 8 bases and the J end by 3 bases; junction bases left unmatched: 12. The TCR beta CDR3 regions were amplified from the RNA transcripts. For the first round of RT-PCR on the TCR CDR3, the HTBI primer set was used together with the Qiagen OneStep RT-PCR kit. A second multiplex PCR round built the libraries, followed by size selection and purification. Sequencing of the libraries was done on an Illumina HiSeq2000 using paired-end 100 bp reads. The study's processing was this. Raw data were processed with SOAPnuke, discarding reads with adapters, uncalled bases, mean Phred below 15, or no exact constant-primer or identifier match. High-quality paired reads were merged using COPE v1.2.5, and each unique nucleotide sequence was defined as a clonotype. Clonotypes were aligned to IMGT TRBV, TRBD and TRBJ reference segments using MiTCR v1.1. The analysis included only V-J combinations with a frequency above 0.0001, which together covered roughly 99% of the repertoires. The TCS score was defined as F50 (clonal expansion) divided by E x V (chaos), with BLOSUM62-based TCRdist calculated between CDR3 peptides within each V-J. Welch's t-statistics and random forest reduced around 550 V-J features to around 14, which were used in a naive Bayes classifier (R e1071). Through fastp at Q25 and MiXCR, TCRdb rebuilt clones from the public reads, retaining in-frame beta chains. Every entry covers one CDR3 protein and lists the most common genes and DNA from its rows. These V and J calls are TCRdb output, not the study's own analysis. The table for this sample lists 730,000 or so distinct CDR3 sequences; 18% of them were counted only once. Of the sample, around 15% falls within the top ten clones.

This clonotype was detected ten times or more. Its antigen remains unidentified. Per-base quality was not reported, and no clone a single base away is much larger than it. The hyperthyroidism patients were between 18 and 65 years old and newly diagnosed, with a disease duration of less than 2 months. The study excluded patients with uncontrolled infections, other autoimmune diseases, pregnancy or lactation. Diagnoses relied on clinical symptoms, serum thyroxine and TRAb, thyroid ultrasound and orbital computed tomography. Blood from progressor patients was drawn when they were first diagnosed with hyperthyroidism, before any ophthalmopathy symptoms appeared. PBMCs were separated from roughly 10 ml of fresh peripheral blood using Ficoll-Paque density gradient centrifugation. Progressor patients were initially diagnosed with Graves' hyperthyroidism and developed ophthalmopathy during follow-up. Total RNA was extracted with Trizol reagent, and quality was checked on an Agilent 2100 Bioanalyzer.

The chain couples TRBV29-1 to TRBJ1-1; 7 junctional bases match TRBD1. The source is a woman in her 50s with Graves' hyperthyroidism that later progressed to Graves' ophthalmopathy. Sequenced input: blood. The encoded CDR3 is CSTSRQGGDTEAFF. The nucleotide sequence reads as follows: TGCAGCACCTCCCGACAGGGTGGGGACACTGAAGCTTTCTTT.